The clone carrying this T cell receptor beta chain appeared a few times. The antigen remains unidentified. Quantitative 5'-RACE with molecular barcodes produced the TCR beta libraries. TCRdb passed the 5' RACE reads through MiXCR, listing each CDR3 protein once. The sample lists about 88,000 distinct CDR3 sequences; 25% to 35% were seen once. These data are taken from a study of CD8 T cells in ankylosing spondylitis. Findings and limits, study-wide: In peripheral blood, disease-linked CD8+ clones occurred at relatively low frequencies. Matched ankylosing spondylitis synovial fluid reportedly contained a significantly enriched population of disease-linked clones. It appeared that ankylosing spondylitis blood was characterized by a TCR beta motif of several highly homologous variants.

The CDR3 is 17 residues long. V was trimmed by 4 bases and J by 1 base, leaving 17 bases between them. CDR1 and CDR2 (germline): ENHRY, SYGVKD. Material for sequencing was blood, either unsorted or a sorted T cell fraction (not recorded which). The receptor was isolated from a male donor with ankylosing spondylitis or in good health (not recorded which). The chain combines TRBV10-3 with TRBJ2-1; perhaps TRBD2 as D (6 bases). CDR3 sequence (DNA): TGTGCCATCAGTGGAGCTAGCGTCGCGGTATCCTACAATGAGCAGTTCTTC. Encoded protein: CAISGASVAVSYNEQFF.